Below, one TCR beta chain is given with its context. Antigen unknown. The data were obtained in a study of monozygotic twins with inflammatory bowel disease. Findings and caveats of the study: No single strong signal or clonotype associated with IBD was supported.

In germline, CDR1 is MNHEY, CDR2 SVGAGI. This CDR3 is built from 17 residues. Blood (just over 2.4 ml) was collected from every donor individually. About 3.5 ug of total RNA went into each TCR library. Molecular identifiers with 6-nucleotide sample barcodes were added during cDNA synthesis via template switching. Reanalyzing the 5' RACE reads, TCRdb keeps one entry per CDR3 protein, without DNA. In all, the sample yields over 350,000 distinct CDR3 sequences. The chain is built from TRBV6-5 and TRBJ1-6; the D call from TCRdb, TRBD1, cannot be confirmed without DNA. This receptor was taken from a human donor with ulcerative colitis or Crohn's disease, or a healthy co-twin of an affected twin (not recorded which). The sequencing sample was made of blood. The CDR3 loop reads CASSYQQGPTYNSPLHF.